The sequence of this T cell receptor (beta chain) was determined in a study of blood T cell repertoires in COVID-19. In the original processing: Estimation of nucleated cell counts relied on the amplification of reference gene primers. Sequenced by immunoSEQ multiplex PCR; TCRdb stores in-frame clones only, minus some. V and J calls and clone size are as listed in that table; D and trimming were resolved from the DNA. The data show about 270,000 clones, 86% seen once. V lost 4 bases to trimming and J lost 4 bases; unmatched junction nucleotides: 7. The germline V gene encodes CDR1 SGDLS and CDR2 YYNGEE. This CDR3 has 15 residues.

This clonotype was sampled from a man between 40 and 49 years old who had recovered from COVID-19. The sample taken for sequencing was peripheral blood. The chain has TRBV9 and TRBJ2-7, with 11 nucleotides matching TRBD2. The CDR3 DNA follows: TGTGCCAGCAGCATGACTAGCGGGAAGAGGTACGAGCAGTACTTC. It translates to CASSMTSGKRYEQYF.